A selection of T cell receptor beta chains follows, all from one sample in a study of regulatory T cells in long-lasting Graves disease. Each CDR3 protein is one row after TCRdb ran MiXCR on the multiplex PCR reads. The table lists 450,000 to 500,000 distinct CDR3 sequences, about 16% of them singletons. Separately, the same data were catalogued under a study of T cells in Graves' hyperthyroidism and ophthalmopathy.

The specimen comprised peripheral blood mononuclear cells (PBMCs), sampled at new diagnosis, from a patient treated with antithyroid drugs. These receptors came from a man aged 40-55 years with Graves disease. The conserved cysteine and the conserved F or W are not part of the CDR3 here. Part of the rows lack a size; the others show once, few, many or a class for expanded clones.

.,TRBV19,TRBJ2-1,ASSMEGARSYNEQF
.,TRBV7-8,TRBJ1-4,ASSLSSQGEKLF
many,TRBV28,TRBJ2-4,ASSLGIENIQY
few,TRBV2,TRBJ2-7,ASSDHQGGRAYEQY
.,TRBV7-9,TRBJ1-3,ASSPSGPGNTIY
many,TRBV3-1,TRBJ2-1,ASTFHTPDGEQF
few,TRBV5-1,TRBJ2-1,ASSPGTVDEQF
many,TRBV30,TRBJ1-1,AWSRGDSTEAF
many,TRBV5-1,TRBJ2-1,ASSFAGFSYNEQF
many,TRBV20-1,TRBJ2-7,SARDVGRTREQY
many,TRBV12-3/TRBV12-4,TRBJ2-7,ASRASRVSSYEQY
.,TRBV6-2/TRBV6-3,TRBJ2-7,ASSYPPLAGYEQY
few,TRBV2,TRBJ2-2,ASSGDSGSLGELF
.,TRBV19,TRBJ2-3,ASSIGTGYSTDTQY
few,TRBV7-9,TRBJ2-7,ASSLVSQREQY
many,TRBV11-2,TRBJ2-5,ASGERETQY
few,TRBV9,TRBJ2-7,ASSVEGGPYEQY
few,TRBV14,TRBJ2-5,ASSVAATQY
many,TRBV11-3,TRBJ2-5,ASSIRDLLRGETQY
.,TRBV25-1,TRBJ1-4,ASSKEGGHEKLF
.,TRBV20-1,TRBJ1-5,SARDPLSNQPQH
many,TRBV5-1,TRBJ2-7,ASSLIQGGYEQY
few,TRBV14,TRBJ2-1,ASSQLTGLADYNEQF
once,TRBV9,TRBJ2-3,ASSVSTSGNLLGDTQY
.,TRBV9,TRBJ2-1,ASSDGGGQTYNEQF